The sequence of this T cell receptor (beta chain) was determined in a study of PD-1 blockade in classical Hodgkin lymphoma. The wider study: Patients were dosed intravenously with nivolumab at 3 mg/kg every 2 weeks. Notes on the study in general: Relative to healthy donors, newly diagnosed patients reportedly had lower baseline TCR diversity, which was reported as lower still in relapsed/refractory patients. A significant rise in TCR diversity by C4D1 was seen for CD4+ but not CD8+ cells. The diversity seen at baseline in complete responders resembled that of newly diagnosed patients.

Specified time point: cycle 4 day 1 (C4D1), after less than 7 weeks of nivolumab. Each of the patients experienced relapse following autologous stem cell transplantation, and their brentuximab vedotin exposure differed. Here immunoSEQ multiplex PCR was the method, and the copy in TCRdb shows in-frame clones only, minus some. Of 7,300 or so clones listed, roughly four fifths were seen once; the top ten hold 30%. Details on this clone: What it recognizes is unknown.

This TCR was recovered from a human donor with classical Hodgkin lymphoma. The sample in question was peripheral blood mononuclear cells (PBMCs), obtained before the fourth cycle of nivolumab.

CDR3 loop: CASSPRTEGNTIYF. The CDR3 DNA sequence: TGCGCCAGCAGCCCCCGGACGGAAGGAAACACCATATATTTT. This sequence joins TRBV4-1 and TRBJ1-3; D not resolved. V was clipped by 4 bases and J by 4 bases, with 11 bases between them. Germline loops: CDR1 MGHRA, CDR2 YSYEKL. This CDR3 has 14 amino acids.